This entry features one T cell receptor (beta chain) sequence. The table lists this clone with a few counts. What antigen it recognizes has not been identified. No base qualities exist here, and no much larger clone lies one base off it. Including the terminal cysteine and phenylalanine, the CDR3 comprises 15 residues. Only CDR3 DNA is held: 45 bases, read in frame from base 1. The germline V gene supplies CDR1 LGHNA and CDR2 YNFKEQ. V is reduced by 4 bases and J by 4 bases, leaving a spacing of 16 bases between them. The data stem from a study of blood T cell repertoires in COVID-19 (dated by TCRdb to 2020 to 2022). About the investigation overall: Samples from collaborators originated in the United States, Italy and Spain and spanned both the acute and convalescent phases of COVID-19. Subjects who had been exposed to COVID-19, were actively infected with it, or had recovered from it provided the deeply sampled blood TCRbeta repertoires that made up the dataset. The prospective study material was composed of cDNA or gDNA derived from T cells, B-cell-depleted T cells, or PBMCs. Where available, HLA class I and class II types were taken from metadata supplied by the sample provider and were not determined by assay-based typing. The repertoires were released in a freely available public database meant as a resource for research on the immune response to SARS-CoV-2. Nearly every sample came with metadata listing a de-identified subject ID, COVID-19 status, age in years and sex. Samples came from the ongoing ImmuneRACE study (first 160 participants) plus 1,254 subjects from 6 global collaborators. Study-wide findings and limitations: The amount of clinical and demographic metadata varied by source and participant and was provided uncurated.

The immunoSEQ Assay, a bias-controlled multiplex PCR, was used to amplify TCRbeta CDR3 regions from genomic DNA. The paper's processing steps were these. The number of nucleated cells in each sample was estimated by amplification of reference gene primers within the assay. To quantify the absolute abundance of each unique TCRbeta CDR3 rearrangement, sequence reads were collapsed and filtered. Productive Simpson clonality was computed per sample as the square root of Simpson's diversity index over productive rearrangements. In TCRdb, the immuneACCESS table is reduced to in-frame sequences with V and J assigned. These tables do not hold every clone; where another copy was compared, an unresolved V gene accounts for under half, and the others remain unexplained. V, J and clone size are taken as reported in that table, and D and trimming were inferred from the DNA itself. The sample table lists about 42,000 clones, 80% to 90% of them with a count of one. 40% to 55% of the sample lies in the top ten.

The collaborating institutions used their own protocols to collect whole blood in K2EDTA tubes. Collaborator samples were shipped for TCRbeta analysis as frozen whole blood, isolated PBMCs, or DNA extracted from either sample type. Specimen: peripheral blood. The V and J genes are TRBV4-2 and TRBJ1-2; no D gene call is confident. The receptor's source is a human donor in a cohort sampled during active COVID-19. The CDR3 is CASSPPFLGSYGYTF. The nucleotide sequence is TGTGCCAGCAGCCCCCCCTTCCTGGGGAGCTATGGCTACACCTTC.